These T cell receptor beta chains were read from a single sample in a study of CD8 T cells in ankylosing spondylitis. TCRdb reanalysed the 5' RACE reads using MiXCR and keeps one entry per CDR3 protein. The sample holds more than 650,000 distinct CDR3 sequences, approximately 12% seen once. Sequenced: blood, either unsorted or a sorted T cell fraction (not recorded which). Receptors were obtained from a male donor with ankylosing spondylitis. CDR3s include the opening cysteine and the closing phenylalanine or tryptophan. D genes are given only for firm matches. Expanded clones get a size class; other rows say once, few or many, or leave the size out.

TGTGCCACCAGCGAGCGCACAGATACGCAGTATTTT,CATSERTDTQYF,few,.,TRBV15,TRBJ2-3
TGTGCCAGCAGTTTCTCGGGCACACTCTTCGGGCAGTACTTC,CASSFSGTLFGQYF,.,.,TRBV28,TRBJ2-7
TGTGCCAGCAGCGGACAACTAGCGGGAGGTACGATGGAAGAGTACGAGCAGTACTTC,CASSGQLAGGTMEEYEQYF,.,TRBD2,TRBV9,TRBJ2-7
TGCAGTGCTAGAGAGTGGATGGGCGGGGAGCTGTTTTTT,CSAREWMGGELFF,few,.,TRBV20-1,TRBJ2-2
TGTGCCAGCAGCGGGTATCGAGGAGGTACTGAAGCTTTCTTT,CASSGYRGGTEAFF,few,.,TRBV7-9,TRBJ1-1
TGTGCCATCAGCGGGACAGGTCATAATTCACCCCTCCACTTT,CAISGTGHNSPLHF,few,TRBD1,TRBV10-3,TRBJ1-6
TGTGCCAGCAGCTCCCTCACAGGGGTTACCGGGGAGCTGTTTTTT,CASSSLTGVTGELFF,.,TRBD1,TRBV5-5,TRBJ2-2
TGCGCCAGCAGCTTGGTCGGGATGAACGATGAGCAGTTCTTC,CASSLVGMNDEQFF,many,.,TRBV5-1,TRBJ2-1
TGCAGTGCTAGATTGTCGACCACTGAAGCTTTCTTT,CSARLSTTEAFF,.,.,TRBV20-1,TRBJ1-1
TGTGCCAGCCGTTATGAACCACATAGCAATCAGCCCCAGCATTTT,CASRYEPHSNQPQHF,few,.,TRBV6-2/TRBV6-3,TRBJ1-5
.,CASSVGPGGVDTQYF,few,.,TRBV9,TRBJ2-3
TGCAGTGCGACTATACTAGCGGGGATGGGCGGTGATGAGCAGTTCTTC,CSATILAGMGGDEQFF,.,TRBD2,TRBV20-1,TRBJ2-1
TGTGCCAGCAGCCAAGACCCGCGGGGGTTTATGTTCTTC,CASSQDPRGFMFF,.,TRBD2,TRBV14,TRBJ2-1